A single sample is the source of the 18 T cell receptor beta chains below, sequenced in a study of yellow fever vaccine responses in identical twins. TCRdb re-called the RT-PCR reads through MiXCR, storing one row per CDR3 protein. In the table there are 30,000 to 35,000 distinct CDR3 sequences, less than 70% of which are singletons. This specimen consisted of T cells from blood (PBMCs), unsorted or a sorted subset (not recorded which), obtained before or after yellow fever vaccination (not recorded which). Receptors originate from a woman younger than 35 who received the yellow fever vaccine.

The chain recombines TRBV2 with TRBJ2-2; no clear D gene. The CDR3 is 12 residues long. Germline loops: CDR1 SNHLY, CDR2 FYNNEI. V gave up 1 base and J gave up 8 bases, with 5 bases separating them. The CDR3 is CASSEDRGELFF. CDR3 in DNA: TGTGCCAGCAGTGAAGATAGAGGGGAGCTGTTTTTT. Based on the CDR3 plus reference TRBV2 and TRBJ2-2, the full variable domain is EPEVTQTPSHQVTQMGQEVILRCVPISNHLYFYWYRQILGQKVEFLVSFYNNEISEKSEIFDDQFSVERPDGSNFTLKIRSTKLEDSAMYFCASSEDRGELFFGEGSRLTVL.

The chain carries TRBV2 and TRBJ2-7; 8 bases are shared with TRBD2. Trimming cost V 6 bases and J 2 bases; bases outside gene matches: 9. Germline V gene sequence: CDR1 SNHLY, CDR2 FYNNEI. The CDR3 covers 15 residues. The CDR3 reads CASRLVGAGAYEQYF. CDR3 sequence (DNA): TGTGCCAGCAGACTCGTAGGAGCGGGAGCCTACGAGCAGTACTTC.

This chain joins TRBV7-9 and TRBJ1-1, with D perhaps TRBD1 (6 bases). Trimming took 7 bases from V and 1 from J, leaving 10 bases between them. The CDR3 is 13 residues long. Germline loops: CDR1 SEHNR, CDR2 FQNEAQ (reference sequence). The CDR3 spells CASKGGWNTEAFF. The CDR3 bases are TGTGCCAGCAAGGGGGGATGGAACACTGAAGCTTTCTTT.

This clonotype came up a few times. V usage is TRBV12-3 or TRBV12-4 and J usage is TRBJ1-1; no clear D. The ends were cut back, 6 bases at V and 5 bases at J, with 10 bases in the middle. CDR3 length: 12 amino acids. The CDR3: CASRLTGTEAFF. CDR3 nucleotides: TGTGCCAGCAGATTAACGGGGACTGAAGCTTTCTTT.

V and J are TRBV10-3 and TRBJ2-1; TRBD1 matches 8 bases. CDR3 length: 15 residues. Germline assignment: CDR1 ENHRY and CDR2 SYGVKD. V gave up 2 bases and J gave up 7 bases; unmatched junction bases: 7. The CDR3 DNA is TGTGCCATCAGTGAGCGGCAGGGGGCGGGAAATGAGCAGTTCTTC. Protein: CAISERQGAGNEQFF.

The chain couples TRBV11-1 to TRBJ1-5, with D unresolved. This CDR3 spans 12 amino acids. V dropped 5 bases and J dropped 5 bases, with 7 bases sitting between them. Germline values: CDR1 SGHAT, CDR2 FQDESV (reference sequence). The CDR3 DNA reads TGTGCCAGCAGCATCCGAGATCAGCCCCAGCATTTT. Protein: CASSIRDQPQHF.

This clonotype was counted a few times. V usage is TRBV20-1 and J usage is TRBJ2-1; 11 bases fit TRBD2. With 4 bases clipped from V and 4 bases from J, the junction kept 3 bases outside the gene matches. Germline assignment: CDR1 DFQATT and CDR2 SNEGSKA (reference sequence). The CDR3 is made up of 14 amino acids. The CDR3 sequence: CSATLAGGYNEQFF. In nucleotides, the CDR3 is TGCAGTGCTACCCTAGCGGGGGGTTACAATGAGCAGTTCTTC.

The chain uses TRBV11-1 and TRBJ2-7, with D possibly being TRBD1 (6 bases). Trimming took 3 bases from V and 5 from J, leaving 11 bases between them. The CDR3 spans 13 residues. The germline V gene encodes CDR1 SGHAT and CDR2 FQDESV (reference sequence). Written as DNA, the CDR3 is TGTGCCAGCAGCTTTTCAGGGGTGGACGAGCAGTACGTC. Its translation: CASSFSGVDEQYV.

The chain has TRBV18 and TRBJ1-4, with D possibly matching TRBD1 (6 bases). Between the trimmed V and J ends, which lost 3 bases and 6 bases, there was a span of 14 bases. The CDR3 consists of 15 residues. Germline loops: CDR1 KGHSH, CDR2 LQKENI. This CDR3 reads CASSPKQGVYEKLFF. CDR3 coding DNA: TGTGCCAGCTCACCCAAACAGGGCGTCTATGAAAAACTGTTTTTT. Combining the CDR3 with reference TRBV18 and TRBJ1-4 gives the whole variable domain NAGVMQNPRHLVRRRGQEARLRCSPMKGHSHVYWYRQLPEEGLKFMVYLQKENIIDESGMPKERFSAEFPKEGPSILRIQQVVRGDSAAYFCASSPKQGVYEKLFFGSGTQLSVL.

CDR3: CASRDRGPPDYEQYF. CDR3 nucleotides: TGTGCCAGCAGGGACAGGGGACCCCCGGACTACGAGCAGTACTTC. This chain connects TRBV2 to TRBJ2-7; 9 bases align to TRBD1. The germline CDR1 and CDR2 sequences are SNHLY and FYNNEI. V lost 6 bases and J lost 3; bases outside the gene matches: 9. The CDR3 spans 15 residues.

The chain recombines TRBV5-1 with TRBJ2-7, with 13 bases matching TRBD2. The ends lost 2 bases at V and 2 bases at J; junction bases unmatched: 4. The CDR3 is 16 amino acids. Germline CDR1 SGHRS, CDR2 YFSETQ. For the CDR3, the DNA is TGCGCCAGCAGCTTAGGGACTAGCGGGGATCCCTACGAGCAGTACTTC. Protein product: CASSLGTSGDPYEQYF. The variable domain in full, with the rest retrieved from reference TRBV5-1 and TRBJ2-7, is KAGVTQTPRYLIKTRGQQVTLSCSPISGHRSVSWYQQTPGQGLQFLFEYFSETQRNKGNFPGRFSGRQFSNSRSEMNVSTLELGDSALYLCASSLGTSGDPYEQYFGPGTRLTVT.

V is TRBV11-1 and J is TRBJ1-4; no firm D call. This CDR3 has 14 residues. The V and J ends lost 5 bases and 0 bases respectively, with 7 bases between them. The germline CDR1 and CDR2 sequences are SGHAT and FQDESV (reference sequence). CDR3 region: CASSRSTTNEKLFF. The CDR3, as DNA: TGTGCCAGCAGCCGGAGTACAACTAATGAAAAACTGTTTTTT.

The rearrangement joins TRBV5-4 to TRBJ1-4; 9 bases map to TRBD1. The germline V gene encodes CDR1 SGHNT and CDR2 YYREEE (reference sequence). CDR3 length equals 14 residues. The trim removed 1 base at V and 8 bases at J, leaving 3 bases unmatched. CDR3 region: CASSLTGGAEKLFF. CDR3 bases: TGTGCCAGCAGCTTGACAGGGGGCGCGGAAAAACTGTTTTTT.

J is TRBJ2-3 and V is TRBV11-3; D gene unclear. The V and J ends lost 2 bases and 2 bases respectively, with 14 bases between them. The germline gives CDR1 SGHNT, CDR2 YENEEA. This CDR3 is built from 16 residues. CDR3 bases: TGTGCCAGCAGCTTATTCGCCCTGCCGCTCACAGATACGCAGTATTTT. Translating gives CASSLFALPLTDTQYF.

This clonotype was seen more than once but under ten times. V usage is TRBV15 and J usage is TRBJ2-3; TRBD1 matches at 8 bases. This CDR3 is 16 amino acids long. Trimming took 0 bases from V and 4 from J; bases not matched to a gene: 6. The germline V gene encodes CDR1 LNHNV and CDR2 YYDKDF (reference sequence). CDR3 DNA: TGTGCCACCAGCAGAGATCAGGGGGCAGGGTCAGATACGCAGTATTTT. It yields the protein CATSRDQGAGSDTQYF.

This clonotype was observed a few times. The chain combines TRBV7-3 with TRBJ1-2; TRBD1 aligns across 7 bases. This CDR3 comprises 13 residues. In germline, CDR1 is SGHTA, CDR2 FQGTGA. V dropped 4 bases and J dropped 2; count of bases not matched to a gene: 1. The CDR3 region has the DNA TGTGCCAGCAGCTCGGGACAGAACTATGGCTACACCTTC. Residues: CASSSGQNYGYTF.

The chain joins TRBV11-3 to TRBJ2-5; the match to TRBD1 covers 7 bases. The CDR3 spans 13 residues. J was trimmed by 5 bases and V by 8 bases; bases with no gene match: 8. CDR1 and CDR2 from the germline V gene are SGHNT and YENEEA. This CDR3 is CASATGTVETQYF. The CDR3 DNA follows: TGTGCCAGCGCGACCGGGACAGTGGAGACCCAGTACTTC. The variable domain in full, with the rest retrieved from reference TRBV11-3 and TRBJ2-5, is EAGVVQSPRYKIIEKKQPVAFWCNPISGHNTLYWYLQNLGQGPELLIRYENEEAVDDSQLPKDRFSAERLKGVDSTLKIQPAELGDSAVYLCASATGTVETQYFGPGTRLLVL.

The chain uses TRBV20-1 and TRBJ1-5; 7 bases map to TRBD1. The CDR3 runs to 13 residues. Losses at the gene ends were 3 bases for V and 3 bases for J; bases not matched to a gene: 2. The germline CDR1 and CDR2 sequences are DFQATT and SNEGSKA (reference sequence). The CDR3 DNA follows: TGCAGTGCTAGGGGGACAGACAATCAGCCCCAGCATTTT. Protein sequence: CSARGTDNQPQHF.